The clone carrying this T cell receptor beta chain was observed at least ten times. The target antigen is unknown. This sample was included in a study of CD8 T cells in ankylosing spondylitis. General observations from the study: In ankylosing spondylitis patients, matched synovial fluid reportedly showed significant enrichment of disease-linked clones. In peripheral blood, disease-linked CD8+ clones occurred at relatively low frequencies. Apparently characteristic of ankylosing spondylitis blood was a TCR beta motif (fewer than 10 highly homologous variants).

MiXCR was run by TCRdb on the 5' RACE reads, yielding one entry per CDR3 protein. The profile shows about 250,000 distinct CDR3 sequences, less than 9.5% of them singletons. The sequence was obtained from a female donor with ankylosing spondylitis or in good health (not recorded which). Source material: blood, either unsorted or a sorted T cell fraction (not recorded which).

The CDR3 DNA reads as TGTGCCAGCAGCCCCCAAGGCGGGAGGGTCCAGTACTTC. Encoded protein: CASSPQGGRVQYF. The chain links TRBV7-2 to TRBJ2-5; 9 bases fit TRBD2. V lost 5 bases and J lost 10; bases outside the gene matches: 8. CDR1 is SGHTA and CDR2 is FQGNSA in the germline V gene. The CDR3 totals 13 residues.